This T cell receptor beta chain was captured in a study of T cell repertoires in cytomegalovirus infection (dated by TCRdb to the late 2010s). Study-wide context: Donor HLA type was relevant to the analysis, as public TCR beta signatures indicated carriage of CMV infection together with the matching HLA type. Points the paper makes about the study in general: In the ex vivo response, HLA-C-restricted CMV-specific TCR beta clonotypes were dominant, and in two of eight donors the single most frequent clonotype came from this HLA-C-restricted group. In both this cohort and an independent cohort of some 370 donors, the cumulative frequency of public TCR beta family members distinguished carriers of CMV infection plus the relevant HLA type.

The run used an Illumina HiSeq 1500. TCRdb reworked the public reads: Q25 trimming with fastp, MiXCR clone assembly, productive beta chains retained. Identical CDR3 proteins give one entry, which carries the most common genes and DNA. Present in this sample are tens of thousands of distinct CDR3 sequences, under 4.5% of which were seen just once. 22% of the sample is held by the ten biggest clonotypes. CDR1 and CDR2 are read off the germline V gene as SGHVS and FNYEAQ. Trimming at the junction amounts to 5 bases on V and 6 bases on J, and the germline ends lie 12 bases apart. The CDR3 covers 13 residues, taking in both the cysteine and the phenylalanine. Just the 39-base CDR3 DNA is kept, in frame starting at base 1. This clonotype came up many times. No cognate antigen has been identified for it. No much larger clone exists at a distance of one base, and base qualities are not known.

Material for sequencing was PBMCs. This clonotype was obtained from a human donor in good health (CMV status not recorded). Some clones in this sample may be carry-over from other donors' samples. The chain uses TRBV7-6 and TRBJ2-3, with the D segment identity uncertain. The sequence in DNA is TGTGCCAGCAGCACCCGGGCCCAGGATACGCAGTATTTT. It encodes CASSTRAQDTQYF.